Listed below are T cell receptor beta chains from one sample, sequenced in a study of technical replicates of blood from several donors. Sequencing was performed with immunoSEQ multiplex PCR; in TCRdb, only in-frame clones are kept and a portion is missing. The profile shows about 70,000 clones, approximately 97% of them singletons. Sequenced sample: T cells isolated from PBMCs. The receptors here all came from a human donor in good health. Each CDR3 is given with its conserved first and last residue. Fields, in order: D gene, clone size, J gene, V gene, CDR3 length, CDR3 protein, CDR3 DNA. A D gene is named only where the DNA matches it firmly. Size values are once, few and many counts, or a class for expanded clones, and some rows have none.

. | . | TRBJ1-1 | TRBV10-2 | 12 | CASSDARSEAFF | TGCGCCAGCAGTGATGCGAGGTCTGAAGCTTTCTTT
TRBD1 | . | TRBJ1-2 | TRBV10-2 | 14 | CASSGTGGRSGYTF | TGCGCCAGCAGTGGGACAGGGGGAAGGAGTGGCTACACCTTC
. | . | TRBJ2-7 | TRBV14 | 15 | CASSQDPSGLYEQYF | TGTGCCAGCAGCCAAGACCCCTCAGGCCTCTACGAGCAGTACTTC
TRBD2 | . | TRBJ2-5 | TRBV7-9 | 16 | CASSQLAGGLEETQYF | TGTGCCAGCAGCCAACTAGCGGGGGGACTTGAAGAGACCCAGTACTTC
. | . | TRBJ2-1 | TRBV29-1 | 11 | CSMDSSSEQFF | TGCAGCATGGACAGTTCCTCTGAGCAGTTCTTC
. | once | TRBJ1-3 | TRBV7-2 | 16 | CASSLFLGQLGNTIYF | TGTGCCAGCAGCTTATTTCTCGGACAGTTGGGAAACACCATATATTTT
. | . | TRBJ2-7 | TRBV5-1 | 13 | CASSEDRFYEQYF | TGCGCCAGCAGCGAGGACAGATTCTACGAGCAGTACTTC
. | . | TRBJ1-4 | TRBV5-1 | 17 | CASSLSGDLTTNEKLFF | TGCGCCAGCAGCTTGTCGGGAGACCTGACAACTAATGAAAAACTGTTTTTT
. | . | TRBJ1-2 | TRBV6-5 | 13 | CASSAGSAYGYTF | TGTGCCAGCAGTGCCGGGTCCGCCTATGGCTACACCTTC
TRBD2 | . | TRBJ2-5 | TRBV2 | 15 | CASSQQSGGKETQYF | TGTGCCAGCAGCCAACAGAGCGGGGGAAAAGAGACCCAGTACTTC
. | . | TRBJ2-1 | TRBV19 | 13 | CASSITGSYEQFF | TGTGCCAGTAGTATTACGGGATCCTATGAGCAGTTCTTC
. | . | TRBJ1-1 | TRBV2 | 14 | CASSGAGGLTEAFF | TGTGCCAGCAGTGGGGCGGGGGGGCTCACTGAAGCTTTCTTT
. | . | TRBJ1-4 | TRBV28 | 10 | CATSNEKLFF | TGTGCCACCTCTAATGAAAAACTGTTTTTT
. | . | TRBJ2-1 | TRBV5-6 | 16 | CASSLGYRVGLNEQFF | TGTGCCAGCAGCTTGGGGTACAGGGTGGGCCTCAATGAGCAGTTCTTC
. | . | TRBJ2-1 | TRBV12-5 | 18 | CASGHQDWYTHSYNEQFF | TGTGCTAGTGGCCATCAGGATTGGTACACCCACTCCTACAATGAGCAGTTCTTC
. | . | TRBJ1-1 | TRBV29-1 | 13 | CSVVSQLNTEAFF | TGCAGCGTTGTCTCGCAGTTGAACACTGAAGCTTTCTTT
TRBD2 | . | TRBJ2-5 | TRBV5-4 | 15 | CASSLVSGSRETQYF | TGTGCCAGCAGCTTGGTTAGCGGGAGTCGGGAGACCCAGTACTTC
TRBD2 | . | TRBJ2-7 | TRBV7-9 | 13 | CASSFSTSGRPYF | TGTGCCAGCAGCTTTTCCACCAGCGGGAGGCCGTACTTC
. | . | TRBJ2-3 | TRBV27 | 14 | CASSTRTNTDTQYF | TGTGCCAGCAGTACGCGGACTAACACAGATACGCAGTATTTT
. | once | TRBJ1-3 | TRBV25-1 | 11 | CASREGNTIYF | TGTGCCAGCCGGGAGGGAAACACCATATATTTT
. | . | TRBJ2-1 | TRBV6-4 | 13 | CASSERAYNEQFF | TGTGCCAGCAGTGAGCGGGCCTACAATGAGCAGTTCTTC
TRBD1 | . | TRBJ2-7 | TRBV11-2 | 15 | CASSPIQGVGYEQYF | TGTGCCAGCAGCCCAATTCAGGGGGTAGGCTACGAGCAGTACTTC
. | . | TRBJ1-5 | TRBV2 | 15 | CASSGSRRVNQPQHF | TGTGCCAGCAGTGGTAGTAGGAGGGTAAATCAGCCCCAGCATTTT
. | . | TRBJ1-5 | TRBV27 | 13 | CAILDGSNQPQHF | TGTGCCATACTAGACGGTAGCAATCAGCCCCAGCATTTT
. | . | TRBJ1-1 | TRBV5-4 | 13 | CASSPRGNTEAFF | TGTGCCAGCAGCCCTAGAGGGAACACTGAAGCTTTCTTT
TRBD1 | . | TRBJ2-7 | TRBV9 | 16 | CASSVGERQGSYEQYF | TGTGCCAGCAGCGTAGGTGAGAGACAGGGGTCGTACGAGCAGTACTTC
. | few | TRBJ1-2 | TRBV29-1 | 11 | CSADRGYGYTF | TGCAGCGCCGACAGAGGCTATGGCTACACCTTC
. | once | TRBJ2-4 | TRBV5-4 | 15 | CASSLAGGAKNIQYF | TGTGCCAGCAGCTTGGCGGGGGGCGCCAAAAACATTCAGTACTTC
. | . | TRBJ1-2 | TRBV7-2 | 17 | CASSLADRRTPVYGYTF | TGTGCCAGCAGCTTAGCAGATCGACGGACACCCGTCTATGGCTACACCTTC
TRBD2 | . | TRBJ2-2 | TRBV4-2 | 22 | CASSQVFLVRTSGRRATGELFF | TGTGCCAGCAGCCAAGTTTTCCTGGTTCGGACTAGCGGGAGAAGGGCCACCGGGGAGCTGTTTTTT
TRBD1 | . | TRBJ2-7 | TRBV4-1 | 15 | CASSQETARGSEQYF | TGCGCCAGCAGCCAAGAAACGGCCAGGGGGAGCGAGCAGTACTTC
TRBD1 | . | TRBJ1-2 | TRBV4-1 | 16 | CASSRARTGTNYGYTF | TGCGCCAGCAGCCGGGCCCGGACAGGCACTAACTATGGCTACACCTTC
TRBD1 | . | TRBJ1-4 | TRBV18 | 15 | CASSPIRTGHEKLFF | TGTGCCAGCTCACCCATCCGGACAGGCCATGAAAAACTGTTTTTT
TRBD1 | . | TRBJ1-2 | TRBV28 | 15 | CASSIPGQGSHGYTF | TGTGCCAGCAGCATCCCGGGACAGGGATCGCATGGCTACACCTTC
. | . | TRBJ1-5 | TRBV28 | 13 | CASSETPGQPQHF | TGTGCCAGCAGTGAAACCCCTGGCCAGCCCCAGCATTTT
TRBD1 | . | TRBJ2-1 | TRBV4-2 | 16 | CASSQVGTVTYNEQFF | TGTGCCAGCAGCCAAGTTGGGACAGTAACCTACAATGAGCAGTTCTTC
TRBD1 | . | TRBJ1-1 | TRBV2 | 15 | CASSGGDREDTEAFF | TGTGCCAGCAGCGGGGGGGACAGGGAAGACACTGAAGCTTTCTTT
. | . | TRBJ1-5 | TRBV10-3 | 16 | CAIRADLTGVNQPQHF | TGTGCCATCAGGGCCGACCTAACAGGTGTTAATCAGCCCCAGCATTTT
. | once | TRBJ2-7 | TRBV30 | 13 | CAFRTRTNYEQYF | TGTGCCTTTAGGACACGCACGAACTACGAGCAGTACTTC
. | . | TRBJ1-1 | TRBV6-1 | 17 | CASSEASLGSMNTEAFF | TGTGCCAGCAGTGAAGCGTCCCTCGGTAGTATGAACACTGAAGCTTTCTTT
TRBD1 | . | TRBJ1-4 | TRBV19 | 13 | CASGEQGGQRLFF | TGTGCCAGTGGCGAACAGGGGGGGCAAAGACTGTTTTTT
. | . | TRBJ1-2 | TRBV29-1 | 13 | CSVLAGGFYGYTF | TGCAGCGTCTTGGCGGGAGGGTTCTATGGCTACACCTTC
TRBD2 | . | TRBJ2-1 | TRBV28 | 16 | CASSEAAGGVYNEQFF | TGTGCCAGCAGTGAAGCAGCGGGAGGGGTATACAATGAGCAGTTCTTC
TRBD1 | . | TRBJ2-1 | TRBV29-1 | 16 | CSVCLVRGQWADEQFF | TGCAGCGTTTGCCTCGTACGGGGACAGTGGGCCGATGAGCAGTTCTTC
. | . | TRBJ1-1 | TRBV27 | 13 | CASSGAKNTEAFF | TGTGCCAGCAGTGGAGCAAAGAACACTGAAGCTTTCTTT
. | . | TRBJ2-7 | TRBV14 | 14 | CASSHREVNHEQYF | TGTGCCAGCAGCCACCGTGAGGTTAACCACGAGCAGTACTTC